The 9 T cell receptor beta chains presented below share a single source sample, sequenced in a study of T cells in Graves' hyperthyroidism and ophthalmopathy. Using RNA transcripts as the source, TCR beta CDR3 regions were amplified. First-round RT-PCR of the TCR CDR3 relied on the HTBI primer set. From the multiplex PCR reads, TCRdb called clonotypes with MiXCR, one entry per CDR3 protein. This table holds about 500,000 distinct CDR3 sequences, approximately 15% found once. Sequencing was done on a sample of blood. The source is a woman aged 18-29 years with Graves' hyperthyroidism.

The gene calls are TRBV27 and TRBJ2-2; D uncertain. Germline V gene data show CDR1 as MNHEY and CDR2 as SMNVEV (reference sequence). CDR3 size: 14 residues. V was pared by 1 base and J by 5 bases, with 8 bases between. The CDR3 spells CASSLLVGTGELFF. CDR3 DNA: TGTGCCAGCAGTTTATTAGTGGGAACCGGGGAGCTGTTTTTT.

This clonotype has a count of ten or more. The chain couples TRBV6-5 to TRBJ2-6; unclear D gene. Germline assignment: CDR1 MNHEY and CDR2 SVGAGI. V was pared by 2 bases and J by 11 bases, with 7 bases between. The CDR3 has 12 amino acids. Written as DNA, the CDR3 is TGTGCCAGCAGTTACGCCCCCTACGTCCTGACTTTC. The encoded protein is CASSYAPYVLTF.

In regard to this clonotype: A read error is possible here, since a much larger clone lies one base away. V gene TRBV20-1 combines with J gene TRBJ1-1, with 7 bases that match TRBD1. The length of the CDR3 is 14 residues. The germline CDR1 and CDR2 sequences are DFQATT and SNEGSKA (reference sequence). The V gene end was trimmed by 3 bases and the J gene end by 6 bases; junction bases not matched to a gene: 10. The CDR3 loop is CSASFTGVSPEAFF. The CDR3, as DNA: TGCAGTGCTAGTTTTACAGGGGTGAGCCCTGAAGCTTTCTTT.

The chain uses TRBV20-1 and TRBJ1-1; 7 bases agree with TRBD1. After removal of 3 bases from V and 8 bases from J, the junction contained 15 bases not matched to a gene. CDR1 DFQATT and CDR2 SNEGSKA come from the germline V gene (reference sequence). CDR3 length: 15 amino acids. As DNA, the CDR3 is TGCAGTGCTAGTCTTACAGGGACAGCTAAACGAGAAGCTTTCTTT. Translation gives CSASLTGTAKREAFF.

The chain carries TRBV6-2 or TRBV6-3 and TRBJ2-7; TRBD2 is a possible D gene (6 bases). Germline CDR1 MNHEY, CDR2 SVGEGT. CDR3 length: 14 residues. V lost 8 bases to trimming and J lost 5 bases, with 19 bases between them. The CDR3 loop is CASLRGGFRNEQYF. DNA of the CDR3: TGTGCCAGCCTGCGGGGCGGGTTCAGAAACGAGCAGTACTTC.

Comment on this clonotype: A much larger clone lies one base from this, so it may be a read error. This rearrangement joins TRBV28 to TRBJ2-4; D is unresolved. Germline CDR1 is MDHEN and CDR2 is SYDVKM. The CDR3 has 14 amino acids. V lost 7 bases to trimming and J lost 0 bases, with 10 bases between them. CDR3 residues: CASMETVAKNIQYF. CDR3 in DNA: TGTGCCAGCATGGAAACGGTAGCCAAAAACATTCAGTACTTC.

Points on this clonotype: The junction departs from the called germline gene at one end, perhaps through a read error. The CDR3, as DNA: TGTGCCGGTAGTATAGACCGGGGGCTTCAGCCCCAGCATTTT. Its translation: CAGSIDRGLQPQHF. V usage is TRBV19 and J usage is TRBJ1-5; possibly TRBD1 for D (6 bases). The CDR3 is made up of 14 amino acids. The germline V gene has CDR1 LNHDA and CDR2 SQIVND (reference sequence).

This clonotype was detected ten times or more. CDR3 in DNA: TGTGCCAGTGATACAGGGGGCACTGAAGCTTTCTTT. It encodes CASDTGGTEAFF. The chain carries TRBV2 and TRBJ1-1, with TRBD1 identical over 8 bases. This CDR3 has 12 amino acids. Germline V gives CDR1 SNHLY, CDR2 FYNNEI. Trimming cost V 9 bases and J 4 bases; bases outside gene matches: 4.

This clonotype was detected many times. The V gene is TRBV7-2, the J gene TRBJ1-3, with no clear D. From germline, CDR1 is SGHTA and CDR2 FQGNSA. The CDR3 sequence is 12 residues long. V was shortened by 0 bases and J by 9 bases, with 6 bases between the two germline ends. The CDR3: CASSLAVGTIYF. In DNA form, the CDR3 reads TGTGCCAGCAGCTTAGCAGTAGGCACCATATATTTT.